These 8 T cell receptor beta chains were all obtained from the same sample, sequenced in a study of T-cell reconstitution after alpha-beta-depleted transplantation in children. Unique molecular identifiers were used in preparing the TCRbeta library. TCRdb re-called the PCR reads with MiXCR, one entry per CDR3 protein. The data hold 750,000 to 950,000 distinct CDR3 sequences, with around 15% observed a single time. The material sequenced was PBMCs, mostly from graft donor cells, taken 360 days after TCRalphabeta/CD19-depleted stem cell transplant. All receptors derive from a male patient under 18 who had a stem cell transplant for acute lymphoblastic leukemia, so the T cells may come from the graft donor.

This clonotype occurred a few times. The V and J genes are TRBV4-2 and TRBJ2-7; the match to TRBD2 covers 10 bases. The CDR3 consists of 16 residues. The V gene's germline CDR1 is LGHNA and CDR2 YNFKEQ. V lost 0 bases and J lost 0; bases outside the gene matches: 2. The DNA of the CDR3 is TGTGCCAGCAGCCAAGATCCTAGCGGGAGCTCCTACGAGCAGTACTTC. Encoded protein: CASSQDPSGSSYEQYF.

In its sample, this clonotype was seen a few times. This rearrangement joins TRBV7-9 to TRBJ1-5; D remains ambiguous. CDR1 and CDR2 from the germline V gene are SEHNR and FQNEAQ (reference sequence). Trimming left V 4 bases short and J 4 bases short, with 11 bases between. CDR3 length: 14 residues. CDR3 amino acids: CASSSDTVNQPQHF. In DNA, the CDR3 is TGTGCCAGCAGCTCCGACACAGTAAATCAGCCCCAGCATTTT.

The gene calls are TRBV2 and TRBJ2-3; 10 bases align to TRBD2. Germline V gene lookup returns CDR1 SNHLY and CDR2 FYNNEI. Trimming cost V 4 bases and J 2 bases; bases outside gene matches: 3. The CDR3 runs 15 residues. The CDR3 DNA is TGTGCCAGCAGTGCGGGACTAGCGTACACAGATACGCAGTATTTT. Protein sequence: CASSAGLAYTDTQYF.

This clonotype was seen at least ten times. The chain has TRBV5-1 and TRBJ2-1; 8 bases fit TRBD2. Losses at the gene ends were 4 bases for V and 5 bases for J; bases not matched to a gene: 11. Germline V gene sequence: CDR1 SGHRS, CDR2 YFSETQ. The CDR3 spans 16 residues. Here the CDR3 DNA reads TGCGCCAGCAGCCAAACCCTAGCGGGTCATGACAATGAGCAGTTCTTC. It codes for CASSQTLAGHDNEQFF.

The rearrangement joins TRBV29-1 to TRBJ2-5, with 8 bases lining up with TRBD2. Germline V gene lookup returns CDR1 SQVTM and CDR2 ANQGSEA. V was pared by 5 bases and J by 1 base, with 3 bases of the junction left unmatched. This CDR3 is built from 13 residues. The CDR3 sequence: CSVRGGTQETQYF. The CDR3 DNA sequence: TGCAGCGTTCGGGGGGGAACCCAAGAGACCCAGTACTTC.

In this sample, this clonotype turned up many times. The chain joins TRBV7-9 to TRBJ2-2; TRBD2 matches at 12 bases. Per germline, CDR1 SEHNR and CDR2 FQNEAQ (reference sequence). The CDR3 spans 17 residues. Losses at the gene ends were 5 bases for V and 3 bases for J; bases not matched to a gene: 7. The CDR3 here is CASSHRLAGDYTGELFF. Here the CDR3 DNA reads TGTGCCAGCAGCCACCGACTAGCGGGAGACTACACCGGGGAGCTGTTTTTT.

This clonotype was counted only a few times. The chain uses TRBV5-5 and TRBJ2-7; D might be TRBD1 (6 bases). The CDR3 consists of 15 residues. V was shortened by 0 bases and J by 2 bases, with 12 bases between the two germline ends. Germline CDR1 SGHKS, CDR2 YYEKEE (reference sequence). The CDR3 nucleotides read TGTGCCAGCAGCTTGGGGTCAGGGGTTGCCTACGAGCAGTACTTC. As protein: CASSLGSGVAYEQYF.

J is TRBJ2-2 and V is TRBV9, with D perhaps matching TRBD1 or TRBD2 (5 bases each). CDR3 length equals 15 residues. Per the germline V gene, CDR1 is SGDLS and CDR2 is YYNGEE. V was trimmed by 0 bases and J by 7 bases, leaving 13 bases between them. Here the CDR3 DNA reads TGTGCCAGCAGCGTAGTGTCCGGGGCCCTCGGGGAGCTGTTTTTT. Its translation: CASSVVSGALGELFF.